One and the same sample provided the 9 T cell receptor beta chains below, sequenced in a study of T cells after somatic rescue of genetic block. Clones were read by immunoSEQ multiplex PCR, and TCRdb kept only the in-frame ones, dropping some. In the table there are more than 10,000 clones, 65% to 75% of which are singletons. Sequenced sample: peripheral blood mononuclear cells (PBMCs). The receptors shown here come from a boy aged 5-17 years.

CDR3 sequence: CASSSGIAGGGEQFF. DNA for the CDR3: TGTGCCAGCAGTTCCGGAATAGCGGGAGGGGGTGAGCAGTTCTTC. The chain uses TRBV6-6 and TRBJ2-1, with TRBD2 matching 11 bases. There are 15 residues in the CDR3. V lost 4 bases, J lost 9 bases, and 8 bases stayed unmatched. CDR1 is MNHNY, CDR2 SVGAGI, per germline (reference sequence).

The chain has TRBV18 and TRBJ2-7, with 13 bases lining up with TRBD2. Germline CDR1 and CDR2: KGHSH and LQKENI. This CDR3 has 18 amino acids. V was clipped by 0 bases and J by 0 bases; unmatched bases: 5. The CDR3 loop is CASSPPSGLAGDSYEQYF. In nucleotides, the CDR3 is TGTGCCAGCTCACCACCCTCTGGACTAGCGGGAGACTCCTACGAGCAGTACTTC.

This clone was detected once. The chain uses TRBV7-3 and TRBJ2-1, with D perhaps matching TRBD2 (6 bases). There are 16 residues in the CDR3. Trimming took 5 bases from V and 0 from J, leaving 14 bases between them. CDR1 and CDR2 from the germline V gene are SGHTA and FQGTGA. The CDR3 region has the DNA TGTGCCAGCAGCGCTATTCCGGGACTCTCCTACAATGAGCAGTTCTTC. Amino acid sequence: CASSAIPGLSYNEQFF.

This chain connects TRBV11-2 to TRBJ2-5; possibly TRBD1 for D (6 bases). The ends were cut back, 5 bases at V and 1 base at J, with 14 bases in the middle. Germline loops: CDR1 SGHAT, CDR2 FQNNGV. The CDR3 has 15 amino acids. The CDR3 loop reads CASSITGTLQETQYF. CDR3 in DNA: TGTGCCAGCAGCATAACAGGGACACTCCAAGAGACCCAGTACTTC.

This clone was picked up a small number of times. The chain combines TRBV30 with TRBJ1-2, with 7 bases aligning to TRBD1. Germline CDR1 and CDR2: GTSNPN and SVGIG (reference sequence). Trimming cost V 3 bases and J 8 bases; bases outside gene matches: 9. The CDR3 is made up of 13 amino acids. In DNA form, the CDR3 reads TGTGCCTGGAGCATCCACAGGGGCGGGGGCTACACCTTC. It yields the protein CAWSIHRGGGYTF.

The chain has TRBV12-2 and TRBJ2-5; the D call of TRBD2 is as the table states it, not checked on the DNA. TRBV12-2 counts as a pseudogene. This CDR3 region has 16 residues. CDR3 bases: TGTGCAAGTCGCTTAGTATGTGGACTAGCGGTTTCCATCCAGTACTTC. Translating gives CASRLVCGLAVSIQYF.

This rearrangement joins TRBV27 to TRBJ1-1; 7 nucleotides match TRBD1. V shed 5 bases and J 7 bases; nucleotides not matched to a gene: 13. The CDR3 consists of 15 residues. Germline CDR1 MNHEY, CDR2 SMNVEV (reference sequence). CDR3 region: CASSRSRQGRLEAFF. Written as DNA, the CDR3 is TGTGCCAGCAGTCGATCTCGACAGGGAAGGCTTGAAGCTTTCTTT.

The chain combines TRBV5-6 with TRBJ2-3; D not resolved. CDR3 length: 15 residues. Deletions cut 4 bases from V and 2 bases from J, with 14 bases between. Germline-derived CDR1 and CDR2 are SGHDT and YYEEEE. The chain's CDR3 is CASSPSGPLTDTQYF. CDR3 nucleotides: TGTGCCAGCAGCCCCTCCGGTCCTCTCACAGATACGCAGTATTTT.

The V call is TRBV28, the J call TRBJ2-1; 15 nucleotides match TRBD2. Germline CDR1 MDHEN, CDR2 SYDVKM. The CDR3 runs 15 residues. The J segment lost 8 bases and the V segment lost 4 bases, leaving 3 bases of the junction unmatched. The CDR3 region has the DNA TGTGCCAGCAGTTGGACTAGCGGGGGGGCCTATGAGCAGTTCTTC. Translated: CASSWTSGGAYEQFF.